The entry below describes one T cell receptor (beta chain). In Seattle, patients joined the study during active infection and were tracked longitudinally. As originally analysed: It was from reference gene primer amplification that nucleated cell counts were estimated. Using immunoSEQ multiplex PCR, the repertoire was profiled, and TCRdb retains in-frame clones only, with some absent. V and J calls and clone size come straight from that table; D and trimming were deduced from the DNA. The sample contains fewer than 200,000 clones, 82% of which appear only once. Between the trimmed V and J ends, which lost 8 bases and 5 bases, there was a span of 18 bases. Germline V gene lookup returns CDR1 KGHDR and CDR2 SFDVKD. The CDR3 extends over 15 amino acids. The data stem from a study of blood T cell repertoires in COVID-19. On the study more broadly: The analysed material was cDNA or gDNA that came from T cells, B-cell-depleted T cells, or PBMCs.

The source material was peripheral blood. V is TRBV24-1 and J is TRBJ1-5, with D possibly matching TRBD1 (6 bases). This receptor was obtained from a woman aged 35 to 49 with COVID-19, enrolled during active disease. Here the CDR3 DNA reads TGTGCCACCATGGTGGACAGCAGGGAAGATCAGCCCCAGCATTTT. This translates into CATMVDSREDQPQHF.